This T cell receptor (beta chain) was sequenced for a study of blood T cells in healthy people across ages. CDR3 length: 16 amino acids. Germline values: CDR1 LGHNA, CDR2 YNFKEQ. V dropped 0 bases and J dropped 0 bases, with 9 bases sitting between them. The authors ran a second PCR of about 6 to 11 cycles using a sample-barcoded 5' primer and a J-beta primer mix. Each CDR3 protein gets one entry after TCRdb re-called the 5' RACE reads with MiXCR. The sample comprises around 970,000 distinct CDR3 sequences, roughly 51% of which are singletons, and about a fifth rests with the top ten. This TCR was recovered from an older woman in good health. Sequenced input: blood. The chain couples TRBV4-2 to TRBJ2-1; a possible D gene is TRBD2 (5 bases). CDR3 in amino acids: CASSQEIANSYNEQFF. CDR3 in DNA: TGTGCCAGCAGCCAAGAGATAGCGAACTCCTACAATGAGCAGTTCTTC.